Listed here are 30 T cell receptor beta chains from one sample, sequenced in a study of blood T cell repertoires in COVID-19. Some clones are missing from TCRdb's copy, which holds only in-frame ones; the method was immunoSEQ multiplex PCR. The top ten hold roughly 8% of the sample, which has approximately 170,000 clones, approximately 80% seen once. Sequenced: PBMCs or T cells enriched from blood (not recorded which). The receptors here all came from a woman aged 50 to 65 who had recovered from COVID-19.

This chain joins TRBV11-3 and TRBJ1-4; 10 bases line up with TRBD1. CDR3 size: 15 residues. V shed 5 bases and J 5 bases; nucleotides not matched to a gene: 5. The V gene's germline CDR1 is SGHNT and CDR2 YENEEA. CDR3 in DNA: TGTGCCAGCAGCCTTCGGACAGGGGGAAATGAAAAACTGTTTTTT. Residues: CASSLRTGGNEKLFF.

This sequence joins TRBV9 and TRBJ2-5; D not resolved. The CDR3 length is 16 residues. Trimming left V 0 bases short and J 2 bases short, with 14 bases between. CDR1 and CDR2 from the germline V gene are SGDLS and YYNGEE. CDR3 coding DNA: TGTGCCAGCAGCGTAGGGCACCAGGCCCTTCAAGAGACCCAGTACTTC. Protein sequence: CASSVGHQALQETQYF.

This clone was counted a few times. The chain is built from TRBV5-6 and TRBJ1-4, with 10 bases fitting TRBD1. Losses at the gene ends were 4 bases for V and 10 bases for J; bases not matched to a gene: 22. The length of the CDR3 is 19 residues. Germline V gene sequence: CDR1 SGHDT, CDR2 YYEEEE. The chain's CDR3 is CASSISQPAARQGAGKLFF. CDR3 in DNA: TGTGCCAGCAGCATCTCCCAACCGGCTGCGCGACAGGGGGCTGGAAAACTGTTTTTT.

A note on this clone: This sample includes further DNA sequences coding for the same CDR3. The chain combines TRBV19 with TRBJ1-3; 9 nucleotides match TRBD1. This CDR3 region has 14 residues. Germline V lookup: CDR1 LNHDA, CDR2 SQIVND (reference sequence). V shed 5 bases and J 2 bases; nucleotides not matched to a gene: 1. The CDR3 DNA reads TGTGCCAGTAGTCGGGACAGGGCTGGAAACACCATATATTTT. It codes for CASSRDRAGNTIYF.

V is TRBV7-2 and J is TRBJ2-3; a possible D gene is TRBD2 (5 bases). With 8 bases removed from V and 4 bases from J, the gap between germline ends came to 16 bases. In germline, CDR1 is SGHTA, CDR2 FQGNSA. The CDR3 sequence is 14 residues long. The CDR3 DNA reads as TGTGCCAGCCATAGACTTCTCGGGGCAGATACGCAGTATTTT. Protein: CASHRLLGADTQYF.

The chain couples TRBV6-5 to TRBJ1-1; 8 nucleotides agree with TRBD1. Looked up from germline, CDR1 is MNHEY and CDR2 is SVGAGI. V dropped 4 bases and J dropped 7; count of bases not matched to a gene: 14. The CDR3 consists of 16 residues. CDR3 in amino acids: CASSFHRTGRGGEAFF. DNA for the CDR3: TGTGCCAGCAGTTTCCACCGGACAGGGCGTGGAGGTGAAGCTTTCTTT.

In its sample, this clone was seen once. The V and J genes are TRBV7-9 and TRBJ2-1; weak D call: TRBD2 (7 bases). CDR1 and CDR2 from the germline V gene are SEHNR and FQNEAQ (reference sequence). Between the trimmed V and J ends, which lost 6 bases and 5 bases, there was a span of 17 bases. This CDR3 is built from 15 residues. The CDR3: CASRPWGGVHNEQFF. The CDR3 bases are TGTGCCAGCAGGCCTTGGGGGGGCGTTCACAATGAGCAGTTCTTC.

The V call is TRBV7-2, the J call TRBJ1-1; 8 nucleotides match TRBD1. CDR1 SGHTA and CDR2 FQGNSA come from the germline V gene. Trimming at V came to 5 bases and at J to 9 bases, leaving 14 bases not matched to a gene. This CDR3 spans 15 amino acids. CDR3 nucleotides: TGTGCCAGCAGCCCTGGGACAGGACCGAATAACCAAGCTTTCTTT. Its translation is CASSPGTGPNNQAFF. Combining the CDR3 with reference TRBV7-2 and TRBJ1-1 gives the whole variable domain GAGVSQSPSNKVTEKGKDVELRCDPISGHTALYWYRQSLGQGLEFLIYFQGNSAPDKSGLPSDRFSAERTGGSVSTLTIQRTQQEDSAVYLCASSPGTGPNNQAFFGQGTRLTVV.

The gene calls are TRBV27 and TRBJ1-6; 9 bases agree with TRBD1. The CDR3 is made up of 14 amino acids. Germline values: CDR1 MNHEY, CDR2 SMNVEV (reference sequence). The ends lost 2 bases at V and 8 bases at J; junction bases unmatched: 1. This CDR3 reads CASSLGQGYSPLHF. CDR3 sequence (DNA): TGTGCCAGCAGTTTAGGACAGGGGTATTCACCCCTCCACTTT.

This clone was seen a single time. The chain joins TRBV27 to TRBJ1-5, with 7 nucleotides matching TRBD1. The CDR3 loop spans 13 amino acids. Germline-derived CDR1 and CDR2 are MNHEY and SMNVEV (reference sequence). Trimming at V came to 4 bases and at J to 7 bases, leaving 4 bases not matched to a gene. CDR3 DNA sequence: TGTGCCAGCAGTTCACGACAGGGACAGCCCCAGCATTTT. As protein: CASSSRQGQPQHF.

The table lists this clone with a count of one. The chain uses TRBV2 and TRBJ1-2, with 10 bases identical to TRBD1. The J segment lost 8 bases and the V segment lost 6 bases, leaving 9 bases of the junction unmatched. Per germline, CDR1 SNHLY and CDR2 FYNNEI. The CDR3 length is 14 residues. In nucleotides, the CDR3 is TGTGCCAGCAGGCAAGGGACAGGGGTGTTCGGCTACACCTTC. Protein sequence: CASRQGTGVFGYTF.

This clone has ten or more counts. This chain connects TRBV4-2 to TRBJ1-5; D not certain. V lost 0 bases, J lost 8 bases, and 11 bases lay in between. The CDR3 runs 14 residues. Germline lookup yields CDR1 LGHNA and CDR2 YNFKEQ. CDR3 amino acids: CASSQEALLEPQHF. CDR3 bases: TGTGCCAGCAGCCAAGAAGCACTCCTAGAGCCCCAGCATTTT.

The table lists this clone with a few counts. V gene TRBV7-9 combines with J gene TRBJ2-1; D is possibly TRBD2 (6 bases). This CDR3 spans 14 amino acids. V was trimmed by 4 bases and J by 4 bases, leaving 11 bases between them. Per germline, CDR1 SEHNR and CDR2 FQNEAQ (reference sequence). The CDR3 coding sequence is TGTGCCAGCAGCTACCACGGGGGTTACAATGAGCAGTTCTTC. This sequence encodes CASSYHGGYNEQFF.

The J gene is TRBJ1-1, the V gene TRBV18, with D perhaps matching TRBD1 (5 bases). The CDR3 consists of 14 residues. Trimming pared 2 bases from V and 4 bases from J, leaving 11 bases between. Germline CDR1 reads KGHSH; CDR2 reads LQKENI. CDR3 protein: CASSPGAPFTEAFF. As DNA, the CDR3 is TGTGCCAGCTCACCAGGGGCCCCCTTCACTGAAGCTTTCTTT.

The chain is built from TRBV18 and TRBJ2-7; tentatively, D is TRBD2 (6 bases). The ends were cut back, 8 bases at V and 3 bases at J, with 14 bases in the middle. CDR3 size: 13 residues. Germline-derived CDR1 and CDR2 are KGHSH and LQKENI. The CDR3 nucleotides read TGTGCCAGCGGCCCGGGACTCCTCTACGAGCAGTACTTC. This sequence encodes CASGPGLLYEQYF.

V gene TRBV18 combines with J gene TRBJ1-1; 7 nucleotides align to TRBD1. The CDR3 is 14 amino acids. V lost 4 bases, J lost 3 bases, and 5 bases stayed unmatched. CDR1 KGHSH and CDR2 LQKENI come from the germline V gene. CDR3 DNA sequence: TGTGCCAGCTCACGAGGGGACAGTTACACTGAAGCTTTCTTT. This translates into CASSRGDSYTEAFF. Full variable domain (outside the CDR3, taken from reference TRBV18 and TRBJ1-1): NAGVMQNPRHLVRRRGQEARLRCSPMKGHSHVYWYRQLPEEGLKFMVYLQKENIIDESGMPKERFSAEFPKEGPSILRIQQVVRGDSAAYFCASSRGDSYTEAFFGQGTRLTVV.

The chain employs TRBV6-2 or TRBV6-3 and TRBJ2-7, with 10 positions matching TRBD2. The CDR3 length is 14 residues. The trim removed 2 bases at V and 6 bases at J, leaving 4 bases unmatched. Germline CDR1 and CDR2: MNHEY and SVGEGT. CDR3 residues: CASSYLAGVGEQYF. CDR3 bases: TGTGCCAGCAGTTACCTAGCGGGAGTCGGCGAGCAGTACTTC.

The rearrangement links TRBV3-1 (or the pseudogene TRBV3-2) to TRBJ2-7; TRBD1 is a possible D gene (6 bases). This CDR3 has 16 amino acids. The germline gives CDR1 LGHDT, CDR2 YNNKEL (reference sequence). Trimming cost V 0 bases and J 4 bases, with 16 bases left between them. The CDR3 spells CASSQEGGFPRYEQYF. The CDR3, as DNA: TGTGCCAGCAGCCAAGAAGGGGGATTCCCGAGGTACGAGCAGTACTTC.

J is TRBJ2-5 and V is TRBV25-1; D is perhaps TRBD2 (5 bases). The CDR3 contains 11 residues. Trimming removed 4 bases from V and 9 bases from J, with 9 bases in between. From germline, CDR1 is MGHDK and CDR2 SYGVNS. For the CDR3, the DNA is TGTGCCAGCAGTGGCGGGTTGGCCCAGTACTTC. It encodes CASSGGLAQYF.

A few counts support this clone. The sample contains more than one DNA sequence encoding this CDR3. This chain links TRBV5-1 with TRBJ1-3, with 8 bases fitting TRBD1. The J segment lost 1 base and the V segment lost 4 bases, leaving 4 bases of the junction unmatched. The germline gives CDR1 SGHRS, CDR2 YFSETQ. The length of the CDR3 is 15 residues. This CDR3 is CASSATGDSGNTIYF. In DNA form, the CDR3 reads TGCGCCAGCAGCGCGACAGGGGATTCTGGAAACACCATATATTTT.

For the CDR3, the DNA is TGTGCCACCAGTGATGACAGGGTCGGCTACACCTTC. Translating gives CATSDDRVGYTF. The chain carries TRBV24-1 and TRBJ1-2; TRBD1 aligns across 7 bases. This CDR3 is 12 amino acids long. After removal of 3 bases from V and 8 bases from J, the junction contained 2 bases not matched to a gene. The germline CDR1 and CDR2 sequences are KGHDR and SFDVKD.

This chain connects TRBV3-1 (or the pseudogene TRBV3-2) to TRBJ2-7; perhaps TRBD2 as D (5 bases). The CDR3 is 15 residues long. CDR1 is LGHDT, CDR2 YNNKEL, per germline (reference sequence). Deletions cut 0 bases from V and 6 bases from J, with 15 bases between. The CDR3 DNA reads TGTGCCAGCAGCCAAGACCTCGGCGGGCCGGGCGAGCAGTACTTC. Amino acids: CASSQDLGGPGEQYF.

The chain uses TRBV7-2 and TRBJ1-2; 8 bases fit TRBD1. V lost 5 bases, J lost 4 bases, and 6 bases stayed unmatched. The length of the CDR3 is 14 residues. Germline CDR1 SGHTA, CDR2 FQGNSA. The CDR3 sequence is CASSRSTGGYGYTF. CDR3 DNA: TGTGCCAGCAGCAGATCAACAGGGGGCTATGGCTACACCTTC.

V is TRBV5-4 and J is TRBJ1-2; 7 nucleotides match TRBD1. V was pared by 4 bases and J by 4 bases, with 10 bases of the junction left unmatched. The CDR3 sequence is 15 residues long. Germline CDR1 and CDR2: SGHNT and YYREEE (reference sequence). DNA for the CDR3: TGTGCCAGCAGCCTAGGACAGGCCTCTATCTATGGCTACACCTTC. It yields the protein CASSLGQASIYGYTF.

This sequence joins TRBV10-3 and TRBJ2-7; D ambiguous. Trimming pared 0 bases from V and 4 bases from J, leaving 13 bases between. This CDR3 comprises 15 residues. CDR1 ENHRY and CDR2 SYGVKD come from the germline V gene. In DNA form, the CDR3 reads TGTGCCATCAGTGAGTCTGCGGCTAGTGGGTACGAGCAGTACTTC. Protein: CAISESAASGYEQYF.

The chain couples TRBV12-3 or TRBV12-4 to TRBJ1-1; D may be TRBD1 (5 bases). The CDR3 spans 13 residues. V lost 7 bases, J lost 1 base, and 10 bases lay in between. The CDR3 DNA is TGTGCCAGCAAGATACAGGAGAACACTGAAGCTTTCTTT. Translated: CASKIQENTEAFF.

CDR3 region: CASSYPSGGNTDTQYF. The CDR3 DNA follows: TGTGCCAGCAGCTATCCTAGCGGGGGGAACACAGATACGCAGTATTTT. The rearrangement uses TRBV11-2 and TRBJ2-3; 11 bases are a match to TRBD2. The V gene end was trimmed by 4 bases and the J gene end by 2 bases; junction bases not matched to a gene: 5. Germline V gene data show CDR1 as SGHAT and CDR2 as FQNNGV. CDR3 length: 16 amino acids. The entire variable domain, with the rest obtained from reference TRBV11-2 and TRBJ2-3, is as follows: EAGVAQSPRYKIIEKRQSVAFWCNPISGHATLYWYQQILGQGPKLLIQFQNNGVVDDSQLPKDRFSAERLKGVDSTLKIQPAKLEDSAVYLCASSYPSGGNTDTQYFGPGTRLTVL.

This clone has a single count. The chain uses TRBV5-1 and TRBJ2-7, with D perhaps matching TRBD2 (6 bases). This CDR3 region has 14 residues. The V gene lost 4 bases and the J gene lost 3 bases, with 14 bases spanning the gap. CDR1 SGHRS and CDR2 YFSETQ come from the germline V gene. The CDR3 reads CASSAGGTYYEQYF. The DNA of the CDR3 is TGCGCCAGCAGCGCAGGAGGGACTTACTACGAGCAGTACTTC.

J is TRBJ2-7 and V is TRBV6-2 or TRBV6-3; D is unclear. The CDR3 is 12 residues long. Germline assignment: CDR1 MNHEY and CDR2 SVGEGT. V was shortened by 5 bases and J by 3 bases, with 8 bases between the two germline ends. The CDR3 reads CASSVLSYEQYF. Here the CDR3 DNA reads TGTGCCAGCAGTGTCCTCAGCTACGAGCAGTACTTC.

This chain joins TRBV7-9 and TRBJ1-1, with D perhaps matching TRBD1 (6 bases). The CDR3 is 13 amino acids. The V end lost 1 base, the J end lost 10 bases, and 13 bases lay between the germline ends. CDR1 and CDR2 (germline): SEHNR, FQNEAQ (reference sequence). Here the CDR3 DNA reads TGTGCCAGCAGCTTAGTGGAGCCAGGGGTAGCTTTCTTT. Protein: CASSLVEPGVAFF.